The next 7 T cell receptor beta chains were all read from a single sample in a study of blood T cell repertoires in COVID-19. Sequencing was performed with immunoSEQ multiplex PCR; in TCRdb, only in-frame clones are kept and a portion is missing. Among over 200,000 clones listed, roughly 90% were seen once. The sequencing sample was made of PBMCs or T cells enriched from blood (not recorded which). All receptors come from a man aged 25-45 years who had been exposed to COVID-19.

The CDR3 reads CASSGEGIDIQYF. As DNA, the CDR3 is TGTGCCAGCAGTGGGGAGGGGATAGACATTCAGTACTTC. The chain has TRBV3-1 (or the pseudogene TRBV3-2) and TRBJ2-4; TRBD2 agrees at 7 bases. Germline V gene lookup returns CDR1 LGHDT and CDR2 YNNKEL (reference sequence). Trimming removed 6 bases from V and 8 bases from J; junction bases left unmatched: 7. CDR3 length: 13 amino acids.

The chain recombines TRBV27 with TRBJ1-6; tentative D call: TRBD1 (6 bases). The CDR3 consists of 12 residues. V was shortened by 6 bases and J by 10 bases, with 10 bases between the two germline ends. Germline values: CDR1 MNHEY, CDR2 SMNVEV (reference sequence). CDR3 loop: CASRNRVSPLHF. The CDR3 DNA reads TGTGCCAGCAGGAACAGGGTCTCACCCCTCCACTTT.

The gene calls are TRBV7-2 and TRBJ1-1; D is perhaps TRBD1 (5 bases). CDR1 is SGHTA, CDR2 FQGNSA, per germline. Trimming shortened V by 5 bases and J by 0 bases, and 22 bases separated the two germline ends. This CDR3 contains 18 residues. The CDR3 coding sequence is TGTGCCAGCAGCCTCGCCGGGACTCCAGAACGGATGAACACTGAAGCTTTCTTT. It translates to CASSLAGTPERMNTEAFF.

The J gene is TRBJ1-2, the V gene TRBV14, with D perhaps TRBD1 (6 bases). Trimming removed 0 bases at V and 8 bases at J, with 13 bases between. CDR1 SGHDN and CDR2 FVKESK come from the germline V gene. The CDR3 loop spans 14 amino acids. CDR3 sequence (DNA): TGTGCCAGCAGCCAAGAAGGGGGGGTATTCGGCTACACCTTC. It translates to CASSQEGGVFGYTF.

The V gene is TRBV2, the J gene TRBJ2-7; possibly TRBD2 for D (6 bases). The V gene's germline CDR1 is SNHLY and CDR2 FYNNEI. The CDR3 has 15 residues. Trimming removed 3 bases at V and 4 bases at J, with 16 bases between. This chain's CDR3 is CASSDGTSFSYEQYF. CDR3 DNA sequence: TGTGCCAGCAGTGATGGGACTTCCTTTTCGTACGAGCAGTACTTC.

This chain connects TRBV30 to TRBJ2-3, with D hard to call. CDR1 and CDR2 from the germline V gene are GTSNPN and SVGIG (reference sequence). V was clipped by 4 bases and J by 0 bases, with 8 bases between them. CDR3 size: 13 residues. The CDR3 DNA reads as TGTGCCTGGATCGCTGAGAGCACAGATACGCAGTATTTT. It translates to CAWIAESTDTQYF. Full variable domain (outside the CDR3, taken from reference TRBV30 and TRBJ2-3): SQTIHQWPATLVQPVGSPLSLECTVEGTSNPNLYWYRQAAGRGLQLLFYSVGIGQISSEVPQNLSASRPQDRQFILSSKKLLLSDSGFYLCAWIAESTDTQYFGPGTRLTVL.

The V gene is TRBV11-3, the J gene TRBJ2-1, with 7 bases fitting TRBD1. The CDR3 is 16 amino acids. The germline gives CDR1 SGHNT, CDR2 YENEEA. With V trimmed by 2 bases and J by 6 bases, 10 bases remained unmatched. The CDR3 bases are TGTGCCAGCAGCTTAAAGGGGGCGGGCTCGCTCAATGAGCAGTTCTTC. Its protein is CASSLKGAGSLNEQFF.